This T cell receptor (beta chain) was documented in a study of a mutant IDH1 vaccine in newly diagnosed glioma. Across the whole study: Among treated patients, 62.5% were male and around 38% female, and mean age was around 40 years.

Time point defined: week 47, end of study. Topical imiquimod accompanied each vaccine dose, which consisted of 300 ug of mutant IDH1 20-mer peptide. Vaccinations, eight in total, occurred in weeks 1, 3, 5, 7, 11, 15, 19, 23. Unmatched junction bases numbered 10, after V lost 6 bases and J lost 4 bases. Germline CDR1 and CDR2: MNHEY and SMNVEV (reference sequence). CDR3 length: 15 amino acids. The data were produced by immunoSEQ multiplex PCR, yet TCRdb's version contains in-frame clones alone and is incomplete. The sample has 20,000 to 30,000 clones, 82% seen once. Comments on this clone: Its target is unknown.

This TCR derives from a man in his forties with glioma. Some clones in this sample may be carry-over from other donors' samples. This rearrangement joins TRBV27 to TRBJ1-2; 8 positions match TRBD1. The sample in question was PBMCs, obtained from a glioma patient whose treatment included an IDH1 peptide vaccine. For the CDR3, the DNA is TGTGCCAGCAGGCCGCCGGGACAGGCGTCCTATGGCTACACCTTC. Its protein product is CASRPPGQASYGYTF.